The source of this T cell receptor beta chain is a study of T cell changes during pregnancy in multiple sclerosis (dated by TCRdb to the late 2010s). Notes on the research overall: The study looked at changes in the T cell repertoire across pregnancy in women with multiple sclerosis.

The CDR1 and CDR2 encoded by the germline V gene are SGHRS and YFSETQ. The CDR3 starts with the cysteine, ends with the phenylalanine, and has 15 residues. Here the CDR3 DNA is all that survives: 45 bases in frame from base 1. Deletion took 1 base off V and 0 bases off J, with a span of 7 bases between the germline ends. A note on this clone: No antigen is known for it. It has no much larger one-base neighbor in the sample; base qualities were not kept.

Preparation of the library involved the immunoSEQ multiplex PCR assay. In TCRdb, the immuneACCESS table is reduced to in-frame sequences with V and J assigned. These tables do not hold every clone; where another copy was compared, an unresolved V gene accounts for under half, and the others remain unexplained. In this sample the table shows around 50,000 clones, about 90% of which occur a single time. The top ten clones comprise 0.15% to 0.2% of the sample. The receptor was derived from a female donor in good health, enrolled as a control in a pregnancy study. The V and J genes are TRBV5-1 and TRBJ2-2; the D gene is unclear. The sequenced sample was CD4+ T cells from peripheral blood mononuclear cells, obtained after pregnancy. This receptor carries the CDR3 CASSLSPPNTGELFF. The bases are TGCGCCAGCAGCTTGTCTCCCCCGAACACCGGGGAGCTGTTTTTT.